This TCR beta chain was documented in a study of OX40 agonist ivuxolimab in advanced cancers. Study-wide results and caveats: Expanded clones belonging to CD8+ T cells outnumbered, on average, those of CD4+.

Germline V lookup: CDR1 LNHDA, CDR2 SQIVND (reference sequence). Trimming cost V 5 bases and J 5 bases; bases outside gene matches: 8. The CDR3 is made up of 16 amino acids. As for this clone: What it recognizes is unknown.

TCRdb's copy holds only in-frame clones and misses some; the assay was immunoSEQ multiplex PCR. The sample consists of some 74,000 clones, roughly 82% of them appearing once. Here the sequenced sample was CD4+ or CD8+ T cells sorted from blood, taken in a trial of the OX40 agonist ivuxolimab. This sequence originates from an adult with an advanced solid tumor such as melanoma, head and neck, liver or kidney cancer. V and J are TRBV19 and TRBJ2-1; TRBD2 matches at 11 bases. This CDR3 reads CASSPIGTSGNNEQFF. The CDR3 nucleotides read TGTGCCAGTAGTCCCATTGGGACTAGCGGTAACAATGAGCAGTTCTTC. Using reference TRBV19 and TRBJ2-1 for the parts outside the CDR3, the full variable domain is DGGITQSPKYLFRKEGQNVTLSCEQNLNHDAMYWYRQDPGQGLRLIYYSQIVNDFQKGDIAEGYSVSREKKESFPLTVTSAQKNPTAFYLCASSPIGTSGNNEQFFGPGTRLTVL.